The 21 T cell receptor beta chains in this list originate from one sample, sequenced in a study of cytomegalovirus exposure and HLA in healthy donors. 60 Vbeta and 13 Jbeta primers were used in PCR. Using immunoSEQ multiplex PCR, the repertoire was profiled, and TCRdb retains in-frame clones only, with some absent. This table holds roughly 190,000 clones, around 81% found once. Sequencing was performed on PBMCs. These receptors came from a woman in her fifties or sixties in good health and CMV-seropositive.

The chain joins TRBV5-1 to TRBJ2-6, with D uncertain. The germline CDR1 and CDR2 sequences are SGHRS and YFSETQ. This CDR3 has 14 residues. Trimming pared 7 bases from V and 4 bases from J, leaving 12 bases between. The CDR3 loop is CASFPDTGANVLTF. CDR3 nucleotides: TGCGCCAGCTTCCCTGATACAGGGGCCAACGTCCTGACTTTC.

CDR3 sequence (DNA): TGCGCCAGCAGACCATCGCACGGGGGTAATGAAAAACTGTTTTTT. Translated, it gives CASRPSHGGNEKLFF. The chain couples TRBV4-1 to TRBJ1-4; D may be TRBD1 (5 bases). CDR3 size: 15 residues. Germline lookup yields CDR1 MGHRA and CDR2 YSYEKL. Deletions cut 6 bases from V and 4 bases from J, with 15 bases between.

J is TRBJ1-2 and V is TRBV7-2; TRBD1 is a possible D gene (5 bases). This CDR3 is built from 15 residues. Germline assignment: CDR1 SGHTA and CDR2 FQGNSA. V gave up 5 bases and J gave up 4 bases, with 17 bases separating them. CDR3 amino acids: CASSLEGSTGYGYTF. Written as DNA, the CDR3 is TGTGCCAGCAGCCTAGAGGGGTCTACGGGCTATGGCTACACCTTC.

This rearrangement joins TRBV28 to TRBJ2-1, with 7 bases lining up with TRBD2. Germline trimming cut 4 bases from V and 0 bases from J; bases unmatched to any gene: 3. Per germline, CDR1 MDHEN and CDR2 SYDVKM. This CDR3 contains 15 residues. Here the CDR3 DNA reads TGTGCCAGCAGTTCCGGGGGGTTCTCCTACAATGAGCAGTTCTTC. Translation gives CASSSGGFSYNEQFF.

J is TRBJ2-3 and V is TRBV30, with 12 bases matching TRBD2. CDR3 size: 20 residues. Unmatched junction bases numbered 20, after V lost 3 bases and J lost 4 bases. Germline V gene data show CDR1 as GTSNPN and CDR2 as SVGIG (reference sequence). In DNA form, the CDR3 reads TGTGCCTGGAGGAGTTCGACTAGCGGGGGAGTTCTGTTCTCGGCAGATACGCAGTATTTT. Residues: CAWRSSTSGGVLFSADTQYF.

CDR3 protein: CASSSIQDAATEAFF. CDR3 coding DNA: TGCGCCAGCAGCTCGATACAGGACGCGGCCACTGAAGCTTTCTTT. The V and J genes are TRBV5-1 and TRBJ1-1; D possibly corresponds to TRBD1 (5 bases). From germline, CDR1 is SGHRS and CDR2 YFSETQ. Trimming stripped 3 bases from V and 4 bases from J, with 16 bases between. The CDR3 contains 15 residues.

The chain recombines TRBV5-1 with TRBJ1-1; D may be TRBD1 (5 bases). The V end lost 3 bases, the J end lost 5 bases, and 17 bases lay between the germline ends. The length of the CDR3 is 15 residues. Germline V lookup: CDR1 SGHRS, CDR2 YFSETQ. The CDR3 DNA reads TGCGCCAGCAGCTCATGGGGCGGGGGGGATACTGAAGCTTTCTTT. Translation gives CASSSWGGGDTEAFF.

The rearrangement uses TRBV6-1 and TRBJ2-1; TRBD2 aligns across 13 bases. The CDR3 covers 15 residues. Germline V gives CDR1 MNHNS, CDR2 SASEGT. Unmatched junction bases numbered 9, after V lost 8 bases and J lost 8 bases. CDR3 sequence reads: CASDKLAGGPDEQFF. The DNA for the CDR3 is TGTGCCAGCGACAAACTAGCGGGGGGGCCAGATGAGCAGTTCTTC.

As for this clone: Germline and junction disagree at one end, which may indicate a read error. The chain recombines TRBV18 with TRBJ1-1, with unresolved D. CDR3 size: 12 residues. The germline gives CDR1 KGHSH, CDR2 LQKENI. The CDR3 region is CAGSRTNTEAFF. The DNA for the CDR3 is TGTGCCGGCTCACGGACTAACACTGAAGCTTTCTTT.

The chain uses TRBV5-1 and TRBJ2-3; 12 bases align to TRBD2. The CDR3 has 17 amino acids. In germline, CDR1 is SGHRS, CDR2 YFSETQ. J was trimmed by 3 bases and V by 3 bases; bases with no gene match: 8. Here the CDR3 reads CASSYSGLAGPTDTQYF. The CDR3 bases are TGCGCCAGCAGCTACTCCGGACTAGCGGGACCTACAGATACGCAGTATTTT.

This clone was seen only a few times. The chain's CDR3 is CASFSGLTEAFF. CDR3 nucleotide sequence: TGTGCCAGTTTCTCAGGGTTGACTGAAGCTTTCTTT. The chain combines TRBV19 with TRBJ1-1; D perhaps matches TRBD1 (5 bases). Per germline, CDR1 LNHDA and CDR2 SQIVND (reference sequence). The CDR3 totals 12 residues. V was clipped by 8 bases and J by 5 bases, with 12 bases between them.

The V call is TRBV7-9, the J call TRBJ2-1; D not resolved. The CDR3 runs 13 residues. With 1 base removed from V and 10 bases from J, the gap between germline ends came to 11 bases. Per the germline V gene, CDR1 is SEHNR and CDR2 is FQNEAQ (reference sequence). The CDR3: CASSLVSLSEQFF. CDR3 nucleotides: TGTGCCAGCAGCTTAGTTTCCCTGAGCGAGCAGTTCTTC.

The J gene is TRBJ1-2, the V gene TRBV27; a possible D gene is TRBD1 (5 bases). CDR1 and CDR2 from the germline V gene are MNHEY and SMNVEV (reference sequence). V lost 5 bases to trimming and J lost 4 bases, with 11 bases between them. The CDR3 is 13 residues long. CDR3 residues: CASSPQGGYGYTF. CDR3 nucleotides: TGTGCCAGCAGTCCCCAGGGCGGCTATGGCTACACCTTC.

This chain links TRBV4-3 with TRBJ2-2, with unresolved D. Germline CDR1 and CDR2: LGHNA and YSLEER. V lost 0 bases to trimming and J lost 2 bases, with 4 bases between them. This CDR3 contains 14 residues. CDR3 nucleotides: TGCGCCAGCAGCCAAGACGGTAACACCGGGGAGCTGTTTTTT. It translates to CASSQDGNTGELFF.

V is TRBV4-3 and J is TRBJ2-5; the match to TRBD1 covers 7 bases. V was pared by 1 base and J by 4 bases, with 3 bases of the junction left unmatched. This CDR3 comprises 14 residues. From germline, CDR1 is LGHNA and CDR2 YSLEER. In DNA form, the CDR3 reads TGCGCCAGCAGCCAAGGAGGGGGCCCAGAGACCCAGTACTTC. Protein: CASSQGGGPETQYF.

The chain carries TRBV29-1 and TRBJ2-2; D possibly corresponds to TRBD1 (7 bases). Trimming left V 4 bases short and J 6 bases short, with 21 bases between. Germline V CDR1 and CDR2: SQVTM, ANQGSEA. CDR3 length: 16 amino acids. CDR3 in amino acids: CSVAPTGKEGSGELFF. The CDR3 DNA reads TGCAGCGTTGCACCGACAGGGAAGGAGGGGTCCGGGGAGCTGTTTTTT.

The rearrangement uses TRBV10-3 and TRBJ2-7; D possibly corresponds to TRBD2 (7 bases). Between the trimmed V and J ends, which lost 6 bases and 3 bases, there was a span of 12 bases. Germline lookup yields CDR1 ENHRY and CDR2 SYGVKD. This CDR3 region has 13 residues. CDR3 region: CAIRGGGDYEQYF. In DNA form, the CDR3 reads TGTGCCATCAGGGGAGGGGGAGACTACGAGCAGTACTTC.

The chain employs TRBV10-3 and TRBJ2-7; possibly TRBD1 for D (6 bases). The CDR3 has 11 amino acids. Per the germline V gene, CDR1 is ENHRY and CDR2 is SYGVKD. The V gene lost 10 bases and the J gene lost 5 bases, with 12 bases spanning the gap. The CDR3 DNA is TGTGCCACCCGGACAGTTGACGAGCAGTACTTC. The encoded protein is CATRTVDEQYF.

This chain links TRBV6-5 with TRBJ1-1; 7 positions match TRBD1. The junction had 4 bases not matched to a gene; V was cut back by 0 bases and J by 0 bases. The CDR3 contains 16 residues. Per the germline V gene, CDR1 is MNHEY and CDR2 is SVGAGI. DNA for the CDR3: TGTGCCAGCAGTTACTCGAGTGGGACAGTGAACACTGAAGCTTTCTTT. Amino acid sequence: CASSYSSGTVNTEAFF.

The chain employs TRBV7-7 and TRBJ2-5, with 9 positions matching TRBD1. The CDR3 is 14 amino acids. Germline V gene sequence: CDR1 SSHAT, CDR2 FNYEAQ (reference sequence). J lost 1 base, V lost 5 bases, and 2 bases had no gene match. CDR3 residues: CASSRDRVQETQYF. Written as DNA, the CDR3 is TGTGCCAGCAGCCGGGACAGGGTCCAAGAGACCCAGTACTTC.

The chain uses TRBV19 and TRBJ1-5; no definite D call. CDR3 length: 12 amino acids. The V end lost 6 bases, the J end lost 7 bases, and 10 bases lay between the germline ends. CDR1 is LNHDA and CDR2 is SQIVND in the germline V gene (reference sequence). The CDR3 sequence is CASRRREQPQHF. The CDR3 DNA sequence: TGTGCCAGTAGAAGGAGAGAGCAGCCCCAGCATTTT.